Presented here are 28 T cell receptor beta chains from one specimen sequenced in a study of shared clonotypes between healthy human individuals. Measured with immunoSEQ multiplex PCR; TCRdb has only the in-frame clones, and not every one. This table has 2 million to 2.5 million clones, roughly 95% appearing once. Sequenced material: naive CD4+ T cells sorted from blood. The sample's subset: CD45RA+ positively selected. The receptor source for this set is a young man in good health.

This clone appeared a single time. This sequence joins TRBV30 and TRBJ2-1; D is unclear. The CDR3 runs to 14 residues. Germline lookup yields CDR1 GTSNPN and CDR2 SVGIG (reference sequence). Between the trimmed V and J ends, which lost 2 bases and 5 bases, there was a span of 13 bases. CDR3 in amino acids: CAWSKIITDNEQFF. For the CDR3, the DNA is TGTGCCTGGAGTAAAATAATAACGGACAATGAGCAGTTCTTC.

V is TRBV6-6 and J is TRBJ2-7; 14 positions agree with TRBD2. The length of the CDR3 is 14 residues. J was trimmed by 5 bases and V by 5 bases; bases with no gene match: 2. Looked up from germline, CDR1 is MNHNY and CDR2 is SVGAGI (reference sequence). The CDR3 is CASSRTSGRNEQYF. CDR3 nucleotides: TGTGCCAGCAGTCGGACTAGCGGGAGGAACGAGCAGTACTTC.

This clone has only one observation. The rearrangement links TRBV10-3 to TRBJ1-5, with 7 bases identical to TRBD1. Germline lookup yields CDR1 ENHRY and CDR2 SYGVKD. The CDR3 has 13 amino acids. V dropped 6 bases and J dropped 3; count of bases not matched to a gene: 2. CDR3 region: CAIRDRDNQPQHF. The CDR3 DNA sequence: TGTGCCATCAGAGACAGGGACAATCAGCCCCAGCATTTT.

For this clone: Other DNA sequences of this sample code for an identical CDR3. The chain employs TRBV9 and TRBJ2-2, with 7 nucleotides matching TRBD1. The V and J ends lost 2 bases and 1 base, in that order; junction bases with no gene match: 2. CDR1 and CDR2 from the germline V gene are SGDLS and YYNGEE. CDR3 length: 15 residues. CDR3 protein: CASSVGTENTGELFF. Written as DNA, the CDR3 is TGTGCCAGCAGCGTCGGGACAGAGAACACCGGGGAGCTGTTTTTT.

For the CDR3, the DNA is TGTGCCAGCAGCTCCACAGGAGTAGGGCAAGAGACCCAGTACTTC. This sequence encodes CASSSTGVGQETQYF. The chain combines TRBV11-2 with TRBJ2-5, with D maybe TRBD1 (5 bases). Germline V gene data show CDR1 as SGHAT and CDR2 as FQNNGV. Deletions cut 4 bases from V and 2 bases from J, with 14 bases between. The CDR3 is made up of 15 amino acids.

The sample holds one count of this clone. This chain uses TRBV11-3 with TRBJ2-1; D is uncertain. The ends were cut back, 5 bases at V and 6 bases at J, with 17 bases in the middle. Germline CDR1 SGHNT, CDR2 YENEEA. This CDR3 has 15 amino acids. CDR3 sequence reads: CASSLRGSIGNEQFF. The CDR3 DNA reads TGTGCCAGCAGCCTACGTGGATCGATTGGCAATGAGCAGTTCTTC.

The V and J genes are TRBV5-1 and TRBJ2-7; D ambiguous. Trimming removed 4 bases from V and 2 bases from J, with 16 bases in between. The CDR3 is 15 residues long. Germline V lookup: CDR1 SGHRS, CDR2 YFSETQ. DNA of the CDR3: TGCGCCAGCAGCATCCGGGCGGACGGACCCTACGAGCAGTACTTC. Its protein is CASSIRADGPYEQYF.

CDR3: CASSHGTGNSNQPQHF. CDR3 DNA: TGTGCCAGCAGCCACGGGACAGGAAATAGCAATCAGCCCCAGCATTTT. V and J are TRBV5-8 and TRBJ1-5; 8 bases agree with TRBD1. Looked up from germline, CDR1 is SGHTS and CDR2 is YDEGEE. V shed 4 bases and J 0 bases; nucleotides not matched to a gene: 6. CDR3 length: 16 residues.

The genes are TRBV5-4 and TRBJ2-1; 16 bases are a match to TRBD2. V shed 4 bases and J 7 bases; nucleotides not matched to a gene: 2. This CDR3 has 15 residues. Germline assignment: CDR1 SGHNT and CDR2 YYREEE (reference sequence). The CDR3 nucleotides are TGTGCCAGCAGCCAGGGACTAGCGGGAGGGAATGAGCAGTTCTTC. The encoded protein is CASSQGLAGGNEQFF.

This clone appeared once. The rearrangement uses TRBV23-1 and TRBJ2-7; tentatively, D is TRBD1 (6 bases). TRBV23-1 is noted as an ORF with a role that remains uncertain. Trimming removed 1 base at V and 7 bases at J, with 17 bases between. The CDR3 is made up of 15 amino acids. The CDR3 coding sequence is TGCGCCAGCAGTCAATTCCCCAACCAGGGGTGGGAGCAGTACTTC. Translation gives CASSQFPNQGWEQYF.

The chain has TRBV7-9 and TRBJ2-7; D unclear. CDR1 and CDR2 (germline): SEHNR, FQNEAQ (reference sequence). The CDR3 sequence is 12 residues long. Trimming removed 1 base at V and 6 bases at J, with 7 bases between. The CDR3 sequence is CASSLGLGEQYF. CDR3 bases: TGTGCCAGCAGCTTAGGTTTGGGCGAGCAGTACTTC.

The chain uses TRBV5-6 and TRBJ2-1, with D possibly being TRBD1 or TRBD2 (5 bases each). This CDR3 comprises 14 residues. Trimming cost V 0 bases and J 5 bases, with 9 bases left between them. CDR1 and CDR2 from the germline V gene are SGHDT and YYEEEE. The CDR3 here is CASSLAGANNEQFF. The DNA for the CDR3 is TGTGCCAGCAGCTTGGCCGGGGCTAACAATGAGCAGTTCTTC. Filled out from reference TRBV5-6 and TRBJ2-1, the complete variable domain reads DAGVTQSPTHLIKTRGQQVTLRCSPKSGHDTVSWYQQALGQGPQFIFQYYEEEERQRGNFPDRFSGHQFPNYSSELNVNALLLGDSALYLCASSLAGANNEQFFGPGTRLTVL.

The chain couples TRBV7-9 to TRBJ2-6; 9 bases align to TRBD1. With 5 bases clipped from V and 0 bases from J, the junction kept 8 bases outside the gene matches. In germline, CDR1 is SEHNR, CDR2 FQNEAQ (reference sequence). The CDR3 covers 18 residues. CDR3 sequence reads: CASSPPGQGFSGANVLTF. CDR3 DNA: TGTGCCAGCAGCCCGCCAGGACAGGGGTTCTCTGGGGCCAACGTCCTGACTTTC.

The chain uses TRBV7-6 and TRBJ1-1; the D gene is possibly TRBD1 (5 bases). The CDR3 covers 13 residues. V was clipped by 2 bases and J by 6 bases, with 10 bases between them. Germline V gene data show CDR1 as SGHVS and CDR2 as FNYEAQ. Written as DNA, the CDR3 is TGTGCCAGCAGCTTATACCGGGGGTCTGAAGCTTTCTTT. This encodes CASSLYRGSEAFF.

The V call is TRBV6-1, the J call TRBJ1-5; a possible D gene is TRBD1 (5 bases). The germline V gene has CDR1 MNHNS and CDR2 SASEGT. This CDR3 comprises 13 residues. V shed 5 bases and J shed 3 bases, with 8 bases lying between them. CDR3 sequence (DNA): TGTGCCAGCAGTCGGACATCCAATCAGCCCCAGCATTTT. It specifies CASSRTSNQPQHF.

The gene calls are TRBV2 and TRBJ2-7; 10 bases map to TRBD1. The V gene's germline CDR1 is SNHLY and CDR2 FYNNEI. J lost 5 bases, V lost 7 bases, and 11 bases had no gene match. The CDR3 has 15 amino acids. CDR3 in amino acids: CASKELRQGANEQYF. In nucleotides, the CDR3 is TGTGCCAGCAAAGAGCTCAGACAGGGGGCCAACGAGCAGTACTTC.

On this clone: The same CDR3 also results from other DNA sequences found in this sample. The CDR3 coding sequence is TGTGCCAGCAGCCTCTATACCGGGGAGCTGTTTTTT. It is translated as CASSLYTGELFF. This chain connects TRBV7-3 to TRBJ2-2, with D unclear. This CDR3 has 12 residues. Germline CDR1 SGHTA, CDR2 FQGTGA. The V gene lost 5 bases and the J gene lost 5 bases, with 6 bases spanning the gap. The full variable domain, its missing parts supplied by reference TRBV7-3 and TRBJ2-2, is GAGVSQTPSNKVTEKGKYVELRCDPISGHTALYWYRQSLGQGPEFLIYFQGTGAADDSGLPNDRFFAVRPEGSVSTLKIQRTERGDSAVYLCASSLYTGELFFGEGSRLTVL.

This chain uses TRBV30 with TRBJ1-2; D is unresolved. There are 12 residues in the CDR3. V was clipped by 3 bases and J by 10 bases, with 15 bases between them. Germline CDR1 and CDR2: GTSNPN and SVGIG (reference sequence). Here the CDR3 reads CAWRGGPGVYTF. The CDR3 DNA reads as TGTGCCTGGAGGGGTGGCCCTGGGGTCTACACCTTC.

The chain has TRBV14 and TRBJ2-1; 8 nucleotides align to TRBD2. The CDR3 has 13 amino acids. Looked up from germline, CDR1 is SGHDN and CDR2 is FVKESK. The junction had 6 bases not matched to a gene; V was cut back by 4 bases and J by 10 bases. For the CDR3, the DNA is TGTGCCAGCAGCCGTCTAGCGGGTAGGGAGCAGTTCTTC. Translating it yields CASSRLAGREQFF.

The CDR3 nucleotides are TGTGCCATCAGTGACGCGACAGGGGAACGAGAGACCCAGTACTTC. Protein sequence: CAISDATGERETQYF. The V and J genes are TRBV10-3 and TRBJ2-5, with 8 nucleotides matching TRBD1. This CDR3 has 15 amino acids. Looked up from germline, CDR1 is ENHRY and CDR2 is SYGVKD. After removal of 3 bases from V and 4 bases from J, the junction contained 7 bases not matched to a gene.

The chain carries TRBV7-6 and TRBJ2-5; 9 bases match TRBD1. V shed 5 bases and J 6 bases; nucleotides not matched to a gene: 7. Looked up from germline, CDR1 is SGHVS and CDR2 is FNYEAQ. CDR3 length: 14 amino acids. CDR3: CASSRGQGMQTQYF. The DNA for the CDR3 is TGTGCCAGCAGCCGAGGACAGGGGATGCAGACCCAGTACTTC. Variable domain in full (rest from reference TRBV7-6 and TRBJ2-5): GAGVSQSPRYKVTKRGQDVALRCDPISGHVSLYWYRQALGQGPEFLTYFNYEAQQDKSGLPNDRFSAERPEGSISTLTIQRTEQRDSAMYRCASSRGQGMQTQYFGPGTRLLVL.

This CDR3 is CASSLPPSYEQYF. CDR3 bases: TGTGCCAGCAGCTTACCTCCTTCCTACGAGCAGTACTTC. This chain links TRBV5-6 with TRBJ2-7, with D unresolved. This CDR3 is 13 amino acids long. The germline CDR1 and CDR2 sequences are SGHDT and YYEEEE. The germline V and J ends were trimmed by 2 bases and 1 base, with 7 bases remaining between them.

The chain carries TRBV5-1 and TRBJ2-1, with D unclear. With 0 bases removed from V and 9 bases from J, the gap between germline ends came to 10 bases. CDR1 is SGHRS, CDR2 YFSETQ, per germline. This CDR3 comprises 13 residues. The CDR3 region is CASSLDWIGEQFF. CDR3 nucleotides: TGCGCCAGCAGCTTGGACTGGATCGGTGAGCAGTTCTTC. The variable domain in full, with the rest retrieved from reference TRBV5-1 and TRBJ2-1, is KAGVTQTPRYLIKTRGQQVTLSCSPISGHRSVSWYQQTPGQGLQFLFEYFSETQRNKGNFPGRFSGRQFSNSRSEMNVSTLELGDSALYLCASSLDWIGEQFFGPGTRLTVL.

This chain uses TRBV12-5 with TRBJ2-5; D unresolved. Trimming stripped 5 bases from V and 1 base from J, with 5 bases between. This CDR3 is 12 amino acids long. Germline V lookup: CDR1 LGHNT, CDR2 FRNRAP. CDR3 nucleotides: TGTGCTAGTGGTATGACCCAAGAGACCCAGTACTTC. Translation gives CASGMTQETQYF.

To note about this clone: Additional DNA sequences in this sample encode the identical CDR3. This chain's CDR3 is CSARGVSYGYTF. In DNA form, the CDR3 reads TGCAGCGCCCGGGGGGTCAGCTATGGCTACACCTTC. This chain joins TRBV29-1 and TRBJ1-2; D perhaps matches TRBD1 (5 bases). The CDR3 sequence is 12 residues long. The V end was cut by 7 bases, the J end by 4 bases, with 13 bases between. Per the germline V gene, CDR1 is SQVTM and CDR2 is ANQGSEA.

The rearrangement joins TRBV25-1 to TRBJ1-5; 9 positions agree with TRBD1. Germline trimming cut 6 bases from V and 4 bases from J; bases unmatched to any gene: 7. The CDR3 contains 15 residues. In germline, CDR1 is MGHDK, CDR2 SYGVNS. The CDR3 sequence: CASRGTGTTNQPQHF. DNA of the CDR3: TGTGCCAGCAGAGGGACAGGGACAACTAATCAGCCCCAGCATTTT.

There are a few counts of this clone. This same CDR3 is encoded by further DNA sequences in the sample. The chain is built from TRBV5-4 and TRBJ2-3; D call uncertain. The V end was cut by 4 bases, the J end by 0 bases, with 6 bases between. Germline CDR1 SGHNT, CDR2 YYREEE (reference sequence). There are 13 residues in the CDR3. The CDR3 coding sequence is TGTGCCAGCAGCAGCTCTAGCACAGATACGCAGTATTTT. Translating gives CASSSSSTDTQYF. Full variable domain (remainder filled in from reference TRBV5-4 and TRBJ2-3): ETGVTQSPTHLIKTRGQQVTLRCSSQSGHNTVSWYQQALGQGPQFIFQYYREEENGRGNFPPRFSGLQFPNYSSELNVNALELDDSALYLCASSSSSTDTQYFGPGTRLTVL.

The CDR3 DNA follows: TGTGCCAGCCAGGGACAGGCAGTTGGTCGGCAGTACTTC. This codes for CASQGQAVGRQYF. The chain carries TRBV19 and TRBJ2-7, with 8 bases lining up with TRBD1. There are 13 residues in the CDR3. V gave up 9 bases and J gave up 9 bases; unmatched junction bases: 13. The germline CDR1 and CDR2 sequences are LNHDA and SQIVND (reference sequence). Using reference TRBV19 and TRBJ2-7 for the parts outside the CDR3, the full variable domain is DGGITQSPKYLFRKEGQNVTLSCEQNLNHDAMYWYRQDPGQGLRLIYYSQIVNDFQKGDIAEGYSVSREKKESFPLTVTSAQKNPTAFYLCASQGQAVGRQYFGPGTRLTVT.